The subject of this entry is one T cell receptor (beta chain). Its antigen is undetermined. TCRdb's table, derived via immunoSEQ multiplex PCR, lists solely in-frame clones and lacks some. The repertoire consists of 60,000 or so clones, with roughly 77% occurring once and the leading ten covering around an eighth. Per germline, CDR1 SGHDN and CDR2 FVKESK. CDR3 length equals 13 residues. The germline V and J ends were trimmed by 3 bases and 4 bases, with 9 bases remaining between them. This sample was taken from a study of T cells in tumors after PD-1 blockade. Study-level information: Either cemiplimab 350 mg every 2 weeks or pembrolizumab 200 mg every 3 weeks was given. Peripheral blood samples averaged about 33,000 unique clonotypes and about 120,000 templates. Study-wide results and limits: Blood contained 35% to 50% of the tumor's TCR clonotypes.

Template: tumor biopsy or peripheral blood genomic DNA, roughly 550-6,500 ng per sample. This clonotype was sampled from a human donor with basal cell carcinoma. The source material was PBMCs, sampled before anti-PD-1 treatment. The chain links TRBV14 to TRBJ1-1; no definite D call. The CDR3 region is CASSHLSRTEAFF. DNA for the CDR3: TGTGCCAGCAGCCACCTTTCACGCACTGAAGCTTTCTTT.